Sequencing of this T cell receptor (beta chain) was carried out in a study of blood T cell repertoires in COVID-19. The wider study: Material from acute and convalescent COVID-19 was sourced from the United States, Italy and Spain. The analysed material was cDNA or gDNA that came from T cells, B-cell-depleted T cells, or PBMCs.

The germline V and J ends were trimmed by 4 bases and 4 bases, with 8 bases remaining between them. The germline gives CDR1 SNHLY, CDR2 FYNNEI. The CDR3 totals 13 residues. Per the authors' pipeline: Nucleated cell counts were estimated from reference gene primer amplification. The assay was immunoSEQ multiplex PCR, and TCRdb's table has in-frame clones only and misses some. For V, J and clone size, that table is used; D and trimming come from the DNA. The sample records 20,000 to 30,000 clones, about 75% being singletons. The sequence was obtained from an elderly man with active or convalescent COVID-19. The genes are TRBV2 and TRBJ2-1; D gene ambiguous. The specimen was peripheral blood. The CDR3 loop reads CASSVNSYNEQFF. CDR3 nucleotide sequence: TGTGCCAGCAGTGTTAACTCTTACAATGAGCAGTTCTTC.